These 8 T cell receptor beta chains originate from one sample sequenced in a study of control samples from healthy donors and cancer patients. Clones were sequenced by immunoSEQ multiplex PCR, and TCRdb holds only the in-frame ones, with some missing. The sample carries fewer than 110,000 clones, around 89% recorded once. The sample was blood. Source of these receptors: a man aged 30-40 years in good health.

V is TRBV7-9 and J is TRBJ2-7; D unclear. The V end was cut by 1 base, the J end by 9 bases, with 13 bases between. CDR1 and CDR2 (germline): SEHNR, FQNEAQ (reference sequence). CDR3 length equals 13 residues. The CDR3 region is CASSLGAESAQYF. In DNA, the CDR3 is TGTGCCAGCAGCTTAGGGGCAGAATCTGCGCAGTACTTC.

This clone was observed a few times. The CDR3 DNA sequence: TGTGCCATCAGTGACAGGGGGCTTGGTCAGCCCCAGCATTTT. Encoded protein: CAISDRGLGQPQHF. The rearrangement links TRBV10-3 to TRBJ1-5; 8 nucleotides align to TRBD1. This CDR3 has 14 amino acids. CDR1 and CDR2 from the germline V gene are ENHRY and SYGVKD. V shed 3 bases and J 6 bases; nucleotides not matched to a gene: 4.

V usage is TRBV14 and J usage is TRBJ1-6; TRBD1 might be the D (6 bases). Germline V CDR1 and CDR2: SGHDN, FVKESK. V lost 1 base and J 10 bases, leaving 17 bases between the germline ends. This CDR3 has 16 residues. CDR3 DNA: TGTGCCAGCAGCCAAGGTACAGGGATTGGGGGATCACCCCTCCACTTT. It specifies CASSQGTGIGGSPLHF.

V and J are TRBV6-2 or TRBV6-3 and TRBJ2-1, with D tentatively TRBD1 (5 bases). The CDR3 is 11 residues long. Trimming pared 5 bases from V and 7 bases from J, leaving 6 bases between. The V gene's germline CDR1 is MNHEY and CDR2 SVGEGT. The CDR3 sequence is CASSRQNEQFF. CDR3 nucleotide sequence: TGTGCCAGCAGTCGACAGAATGAGCAGTTCTTC.

The chain carries TRBV5-4 and TRBJ2-1, with 9 bases lining up with TRBD1. The CDR3 is 16 amino acids. V lost 1 base and J lost 9; bases outside the gene matches: 11. Germline V lookup: CDR1 SGHNT, CDR2 YYREEE (reference sequence). CDR3: CASSLPGQGVSGEQFF. The CDR3 DNA reads as TGTGCCAGCAGCTTGCCGGGACAGGGAGTGAGTGGTGAGCAGTTCTTC.

This rearrangement joins TRBV4-1 to TRBJ1-2, with unresolved D. This CDR3 has 15 residues. CDR1 and CDR2 from the germline V gene are MGHRA and YSYEKL. Trimming took off 1 base at V and 4 bases at J, with 13 bases between the two ends. CDR3: CASSQVSGGSYGYTF. The CDR3 DNA sequence: TGCGCCAGCAGCCAAGTTTCCGGAGGAAGCTATGGCTACACCTTC.

The chain recombines TRBV5-5 with TRBJ1-5; D call uncertain. V lost 0 bases and J lost 6, with 13 bases in between. CDR1 and CDR2 from the germline V gene are SGHKS and YYEKEE (reference sequence). The CDR3 runs to 15 residues. CDR3 sequence: CASSLGSGGSQPQHF. CDR3 coding DNA: TGTGCCAGCAGCTTGGGGTCGGGTGGGAGTCAGCCCCAGCATTTT.

The chain recombines TRBV19 with TRBJ1-1, with 8 nucleotides matching TRBD1. From germline, CDR1 is LNHDA and CDR2 SQIVND (reference sequence). This CDR3 region has 19 residues. J lost 1 base, V lost 9 bases, and 22 bases had no gene match. CDR3 in amino acids: CASSPRPGGSRNTNTEAFF. Written as DNA, the CDR3 is TGTGCCAGCTCCCCACGCCCAGGGGGCTCGCGGAATACGAACACTGAAGCTTTCTTT.